This TCR beta chain came from a study of blood T cell repertoires in COVID-19. Study as a whole: The United States, Italy and Spain supplied acute and convalescent COVID-19 samples.

The trim removed 2 bases at V and 7 bases at J, leaving 12 bases unmatched. The CDR3 sequence is 15 residues long. The germline V gene encodes CDR1 GTSNPN and CDR2 SVGIG (reference sequence). Original handling: How many nucleated cells were present was estimated from reference gene primer amplification. Here immunoSEQ multiplex PCR was the method, and the copy in TCRdb shows in-frame clones only, minus some. V and J calls and clone size come straight from that table; D and trimming were deduced from the DNA. The table includes 300,000 to 350,000 clones, 88% detected once. Seattle cases were enrolled at active infection and followed longitudinally.

Sequenced material: peripheral blood. This receptor was taken from a woman between 70 and 85 years old with COVID-19, enrolled during active disease. This chain uses TRBV30 with TRBJ2-7, with 9 bases that match TRBD1. The CDR3 DNA sequence: TGTGCCTGGAGTCCCCACCGGACAGGGGCACGAGAGCAGTACTTC. It is translated as CAWSPHRTGAREQYF.